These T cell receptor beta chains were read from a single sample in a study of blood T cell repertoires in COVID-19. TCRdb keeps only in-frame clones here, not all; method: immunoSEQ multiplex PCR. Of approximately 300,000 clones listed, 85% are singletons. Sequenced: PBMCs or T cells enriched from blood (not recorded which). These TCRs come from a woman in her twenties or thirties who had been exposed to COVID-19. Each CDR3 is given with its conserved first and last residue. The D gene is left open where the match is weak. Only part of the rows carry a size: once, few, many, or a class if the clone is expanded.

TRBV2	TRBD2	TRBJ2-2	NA	CASRGAGGFGELFF	TGTGCCAGCAGAGGGGCGGGAGGTTTCGGGGAGCTGTTTTTT
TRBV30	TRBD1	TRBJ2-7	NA	CAWERTGGSYEQYF	TGTGCCTGGGAGCGTACAGGGGGCTCCTACGAGCAGTACTTC
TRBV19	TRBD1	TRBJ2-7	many	CASSISQGISYEQYF	TGTGCCAGTAGTATATCACAGGGGATCTCCTACGAGCAGTACTTC
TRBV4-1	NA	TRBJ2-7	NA	CASSYREDSSYEQYF	TGCGCCAGCAGCTACCGGGAAGATTCCTCCTACGAGCAGTACTTC
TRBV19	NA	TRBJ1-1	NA	CASSTAGGFGEGAFF	TGTGCCAGTAGTACTGCCGGGGGGTTCGGCGAAGGAGCTTTCTTT
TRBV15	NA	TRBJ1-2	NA	CATSREQGDGYTF	TGTGCCACCAGCAGAGAACAGGGTGACGGCTACACCTTC
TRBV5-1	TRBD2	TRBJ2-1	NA	CASSLGMGRANEQFF	TGCGCCAGCAGCTTGGGAATGGGGAGGGCCAATGAGCAGTTCTTC
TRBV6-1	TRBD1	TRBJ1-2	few	CASSDGQGGGYTF	TGTGCCAGCAGTGACGGACAGGGAGGAGGCTACACCTTC
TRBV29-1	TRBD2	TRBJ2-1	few	CSVASGGGSYNEQFF	TGCAGCGTTGCCTCGGGCGGGGGGTCCTACAATGAGCAGTTCTTC
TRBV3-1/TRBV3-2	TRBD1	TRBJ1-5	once	CASSQGTVAYSNQPQHF	TGTGCCAGCAGCCAGGGGACAGTTGCTTATAGCAATCAGCCCCAGCATTTT
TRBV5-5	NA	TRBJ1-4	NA	CASSLGSGGPVNEKLFF	TGTGCCAGCAGCTTGGGTTCGGGGGGTCCAGTGAATGAAAAACTGTTTTTT
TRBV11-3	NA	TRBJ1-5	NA	CASSLTRDGNQPQHF	TGTGCCAGCAGCTTAACGAGGGATGGCAATCAGCCCCAGCATTTT
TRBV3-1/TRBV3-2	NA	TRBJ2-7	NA	CASSRIYEQYF	TGTGCCAGCAGCCGTATTTACGAGCAGTACTTC
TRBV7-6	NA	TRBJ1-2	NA	CASSPGWTVNYGYTF	TGTGCCAGCAGCCCCGGCTGGACAGTTAACTATGGCTACACCTTC
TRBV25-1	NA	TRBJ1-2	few	CASSDPPVYGYTF	TGTGCCAGCAGTGATCCCCCAGTTTATGGCTACACCTTC
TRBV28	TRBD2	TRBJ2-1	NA	CASSDSGVQGNEQFF	TGTGCCAGCAGTGATAGCGGGGTCCAAGGGAATGAGCAGTTCTTC
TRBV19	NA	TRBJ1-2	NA	CASSTNQGYGYTF	TGTGCCAGTAGTACGAACCAGGGGTATGGCTACACCTTC